This T cell receptor beta chain was profiled in a study of immune evolution from preneoplasia to lung adenocarcinoma. Study summary: HLA loss of heterozygosity: around 6.5% AIS, less than 18% MIA, about 30% ADC, none AAH.

Comments on this clone: Its antigen is still unknown.

V gave up 2 bases and J gave up 0 bases, with 10 bases separating them. CDR1 is SGHRS, CDR2 YFSETQ, per germline. This CDR3 is 15 amino acids long. Study observations and caveats: Highest clonality occurred in KRAS-mutant, not EGFR-mutant or double wild-type, nodules. Clonality was highest in normal lung, lower in later-stage lesions apparently.

Macro-dissection enriched premalignant or tumor cells before nucleic acid extraction. Clones were read by immunoSEQ multiplex PCR, and TCRdb kept only the in-frame ones, dropping some. The data hold 10,000 or so clones, with 70% to 80% observed a single time. What was sequenced was FFPE minimally invasive lung adenocarcinoma tissue. This TCR was recovered from a donor aged 70 or older with lung adenocarcinoma. The V gene is TRBV5-1, the J gene TRBJ2-3; D unclear. CDR3 residues: CASSFVGSSTDTQYF. CDR3 sequence (DNA): TGCGCCAGCAGCTTTGTGGGGTCTAGCACAGATACGCAGTATTTT.